Listed here are 4 T cell receptor beta chains from one sample, sequenced in a study of prognosis after radiotherapy for stage I lung cancer. Amplification of the TCR beta CDR3 (from genomic DNA) was done by two-round multiplex PCR. The use of primers specific to each TRBV and TRBJ gene characterized first-round PCR. TCRdb re-derived calls from the multiplex PCR reads in MiXCR, one entry per CDR3 protein. The table lists some 15,000 distinct CDR3 sequences, around 40% of them singletons. The sample here was PBMCs, taken before or after stereotactic body radiation therapy (not recorded which). The receptors were sampled from a donor at least 50 years old with non-small cell lung cancer.

This clonotype was recorded at least ten times. The chain carries TRBV29-1 and TRBJ2-2, with D perhaps TRBD1 (5 bases). The CDR3 is 14 amino acids. The germline gives CDR1 SQVTM, CDR2 ANQGSEA. Trimming removed 6 bases at V and 7 bases at J, with 18 bases between. The CDR3 DNA follows: TGCAGCGTGAGCCTGAAAGGGGTAAACGGGGAGCTGTTTTTT. Amino acids: CSVSLKGVNGELFF.

This rearrangement joins TRBV2 to TRBJ2-7; D remains ambiguous. The V end was cut by 4 bases, the J end by 7 bases, with 14 bases between. The CDR3 covers 13 residues. Germline V gene data show CDR1 as SNHLY and CDR2 as FYNNEI. The CDR3 reads CASSAERANEQYF. For the CDR3, the DNA is TGTGCCAGCAGTGCTGAACGAGCCAATGAGCAGTACTTC.

Comment on this clonotype: A far larger clone is off by one base, so a read error is likely. J is TRBJ1-2 and V is TRBV9; D possibly corresponds to TRBD1 (5 bases). Germline assignment: CDR1 SGDLS and CDR2 YYNGEE. Trimming cost V 4 bases and J 6 bases, with 16 bases left between them. The CDR3 covers 14 residues. The CDR3 nucleotides are TGTGCCAGCAGCCAAAACCTCAAGGGGAATGGCTACACCTTC. Translation gives CASSQNLKGNGYTF.

In its sample, this clonotype was seen many times. The chain recombines TRBV2 with TRBJ1-1, with D perhaps TRBD1 (6 bases). V dropped 1 base and J dropped 3 bases, with 15 bases sitting between them. The CDR3 loop spans 16 amino acids. The V gene's germline CDR1 is SNHLY and CDR2 FYNNEI. In nucleotides, the CDR3 is TGTGCCAGCAGTGAAGGGGGGGGCTGGGAGTACACTGAAGCTTTCTTT. The encoded protein is CASSEGGGWEYTEAFF.